These 7 T cell receptor beta chains were all obtained from the same sample, sequenced in a study of cytomegalovirus exposure and HLA in healthy donors. The PCR made use of 60 Vbeta and 13 Jbeta primers. The table came from immunoSEQ multiplex PCR; TCRdb's copy has only in-frame clones and leaves some out. The sample lists some 99,000 clones, approximately 77% occurring once. The source material was PBMCs. These receptors originate from a female donor in good health and CMV-seronegative.

V and J are TRBV20-1 and TRBJ2-1, with TRBD1 matching over 7 bases. CDR3 length equals 11 residues. From germline, CDR1 is DFQATT and CDR2 SNEGSKA (reference sequence). With 2 bases clipped from V and 9 bases from J, the junction kept 1 base outside the gene matches. CDR3 in amino acids: CSARPGGEQFF. Written as DNA, the CDR3 is TGCAGTGCTAGACCAGGGGGTGAGCAGTTCTTC.

The rearrangement uses TRBV7-3 and TRBJ2-7; maybe TRBD1 (6 bases). Germline assignment: CDR1 SGHTA and CDR2 FQGTGA. Trimming removed 2 bases from V and 3 bases from J, with 14 bases in between. The CDR3 extends over 15 amino acids. The CDR3 DNA reads TGTGCCAGCAGCTTATCAGGGGCTGGGTTCTACGAGCAGTACTTC. Its translation is CASSLSGAGFYEQYF.

This clone has a handful of counts. The chain combines TRBV7-6 with TRBJ2-5, with a weak D call TRBD1 (5 bases). V lost 5 bases and J 5 bases, leaving 18 bases between the germline ends. The germline CDR1 and CDR2 sequences are SGHVS and FNYEAQ. The CDR3 spans 15 residues. The DNA of the CDR3 is TGTGCCAGCAGCATACGGACATACCAGACGGAGACCCAGTACTTC. Translating gives CASSIRTYQTETQYF.

The CDR3 DNA follows: TGTGCCAGCAGCTTAATAGGGAGGTACACCTTC. This translates into CASSLIGRYTF. V and J are TRBV7-2 and TRBJ1-2; D gene unclear. Germline V gives CDR1 SGHTA, CDR2 FQGNSA. V lost 2 bases and J 11 bases, leaving 9 bases between the germline ends. CDR3 length: 11 amino acids.

The chain is built from TRBV9 and TRBJ1-2; the D is unclear. V lost 5 bases to trimming and J lost 4 bases, with 9 bases between them. Germline CDR1 and CDR2: SGDLS and YYNGEE. The CDR3 has 12 residues. The CDR3 sequence is CASSGQFYGYTF. In DNA, the CDR3 is TGTGCCAGCAGTGGGCAATTCTATGGCTACACCTTC.

This clone was found once. The chain uses TRBV6-6 and TRBJ2-3; TRBD1 matches at 7 bases. Germline V gene sequence: CDR1 MNHNY, CDR2 SVGAGI (reference sequence). This CDR3 contains 13 residues. V gave up 5 bases and J gave up 6 bases; unmatched junction bases: 5. The DNA of the CDR3 is TGTGCCAGCAGTAAACAGGGGCCGGATACGCAGTATTTT. Encoded protein: CASSKQGPDTQYF.

V gene TRBV18 combines with J gene TRBJ2-2, with TRBD2 matching over 10 bases. The CDR3 covers 17 residues. In germline, CDR1 is KGHSH, CDR2 LQKENI. The V gene end was trimmed by 2 bases and the J gene end by 0 bases; junction bases not matched to a gene: 3. For the CDR3, the DNA is TGTGCCAGCTCACCAACGACTAGCGGGCCGAACACCGGGGAGCTGTTTTTT. This gives the protein CASSPTTSGPNTGELFF.